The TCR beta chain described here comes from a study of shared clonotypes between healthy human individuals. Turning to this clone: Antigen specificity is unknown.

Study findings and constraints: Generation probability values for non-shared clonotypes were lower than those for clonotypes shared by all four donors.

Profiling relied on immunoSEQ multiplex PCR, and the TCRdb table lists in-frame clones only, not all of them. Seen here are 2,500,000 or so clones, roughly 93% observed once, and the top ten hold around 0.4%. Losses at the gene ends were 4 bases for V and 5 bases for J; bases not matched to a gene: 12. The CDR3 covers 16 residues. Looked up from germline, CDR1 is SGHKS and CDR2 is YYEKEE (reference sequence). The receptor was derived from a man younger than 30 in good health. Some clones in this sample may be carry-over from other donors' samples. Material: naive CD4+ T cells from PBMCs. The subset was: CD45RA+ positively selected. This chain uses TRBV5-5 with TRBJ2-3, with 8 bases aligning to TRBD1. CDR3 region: CASSPWTGKTGDTQYF. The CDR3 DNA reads TGTGCCAGCAGCCCTTGGACAGGGAAAACCGGAGATACGCAGTATTTT.